This T cell receptor (beta chain) was found in a study of blood T cell repertoires in COVID-19. Study summary: From the United States, Italy and Spain came samples of acute and convalescent COVID-19. Sample material is recorded as cDNA or gDNA derived from T cells, B-cell-depleted T cells, or PBMCs.

This CDR3 has 13 residues. Trimming shortened V by 0 bases and J by 6 bases, and 6 bases separated the two germline ends. From germline, CDR1 is MNHEY and CDR2 SMNVEV (reference sequence). Original processing methods: From reference gene primer amplification, estimates of nucleated cell counts were derived. TCRdb's table, derived via immunoSEQ multiplex PCR, lists solely in-frame clones and lacks some. For V, J and clone size, that table is used; D and trimming come from the DNA. This table has about 250,000 clones, around 89% appearing once. Turning to this clone: The same CDR3 is also encoded by other DNA sequences in this sample.

This chain links TRBV27 with TRBJ1-5; D not resolved. The receptor comes from a man younger than 45 with acute or convalescent COVID-19. The specimen sequenced was peripheral blood. This CDR3 is CASSLSPGQPQHF. CDR3 sequence (DNA): TGTGCCAGCAGTTTATCGCCGGGTCAGCCCCAGCATTTT.